This entry lists 6 T cell receptor beta chains sequenced from one sample in a study of shared clonotypes between healthy human individuals (dated by TCRdb to 2019 to 2021). The method behind the library was the immunoSEQ multiplex PCR assay. TCRdb mirrors the immuneACCESS table, restricted to in-frame sequences. Some clones are absent from its copies; in checked studies, under half trace to an unresolved V gene, and the reason for the others is unknown. The sample table shows 2 million to 3 million clones, and approximately 93% are seen once. The ten top clones hold 0.36% of the sample. Sequencing was carried out using naive CD4+ T cells from PBMCs. The sample's cell subset or site label, in plain terms: CD45RA+ positively selected. All receptors derive from a man younger than 30 in good health. Some clones in this sample may be carry-over from other donors' samples.

V and J are TRBV5-6 and TRBJ2-7; 8 bases match TRBD2. The germline gives CDR1 SGHDT, CDR2 YYEEEE. The CDR3 has 16 residues. J gave up 5 bases and V 2 bases, and 12 bases lay outside the gene matches. CDR3 sequence reads: CASSFIRSGSGDEQYF. DNA of the CDR3: TGTGCCAGCAGCTTCATCCGGAGCGGGAGTGGGGACGAGCAGTACTTC.

This clone was picked up one time. Other DNA variants within this sample encode the same CDR3. The V gene is TRBV5-1, the J gene TRBJ2-2; 12 nucleotides match TRBD2. The CDR3 covers 15 residues. CDR1 and CDR2 (germline): SGHRS, YFSETQ. With 0 bases clipped from V and 8 bases from J, the junction kept 2 bases outside the gene matches. The chain's CDR3 is CASSLGLAGEGELFF. CDR3 nucleotide sequence: TGCGCCAGCAGCTTGGGACTAGCGGGAGAAGGGGAGCTGTTTTTT.

The V call is TRBV5-1, the J call TRBJ2-6; tentatively, D is TRBD1 (6 bases). CDR1 is SGHRS, CDR2 YFSETQ, per germline. This CDR3 spans 15 amino acids. The germline V and J ends were trimmed by 3 bases and 12 bases, with 19 bases remaining between them. The CDR3 protein is CASSSTGTLGAVLTF. CDR3 DNA: TGCGCCAGCAGCTCGACAGGTACCCTCGGGGCCGTCCTGACTTTC.

CDR3 residues: CASTNGGDTQYF. The CDR3 nucleotides read TGTGCCAGCACCAACGGGGGGGACACGCAGTATTTT. J is TRBJ2-3 and V is TRBV6-5; TRBD2 agrees at 8 bases. The CDR3 sequence is 12 residues long. V lost 7 bases and J lost 9; bases outside the gene matches: 6. Germline CDR1 is MNHEY and CDR2 is SVGAGI.

This clone was observed once. The V and J genes are TRBV11-2 and TRBJ2-5, with unresolved D. Per the germline V gene, CDR1 is SGHAT and CDR2 is FQNNGV. Trimming stripped 1 base from V and 2 bases from J, with 5 bases between. This CDR3 is 13 amino acids long. The CDR3 region has the DNA TGTGCCAGCAGCTTAGTGAATCAAGAGACCCAGTACTTC. It translates to CASSLVNQETQYF.

This chain connects TRBV14 to TRBJ2-3; a weak D match, TRBD1 (7 bases). V lost 4 bases, J lost 0 bases, and 14 bases lay in between. Germline V gives CDR1 SGHDN, CDR2 FVKESK. The CDR3 contains 16 residues. CDR3 region: CASSPQGGSSTDTQYF. The CDR3 DNA reads as TGTGCCAGCAGCCCCCAGGGGGGCTCTAGCACAGATACGCAGTATTTT.